These T cell receptor beta chains were read from a single sample in a study of cytomegalovirus exposure and HLA in healthy donors. Using immunoSEQ multiplex PCR, the repertoire was profiled, and TCRdb retains in-frame clones only, with some absent. The table counts about 48,000 clones; 5.5% to 7% lies in the top ten. The sequencing input was PBMCs. All receptors derive from a male donor in good health and CMV-seropositive. Each CDR3 is given with its conserved first and last residue. A D gene is named only where the DNA matches it firmly.

j_call	v_call	d_call	cdr3_nt	cdr3_aa
TRBJ2-1	TRBV2	TRBD2	TGTGCCAGCAGTGAAGCGGTGTCTAGCGGGGGATATGAGCAGTTCTTC	CASSEAVSSGGYEQFF
TRBJ1-6	TRBV5-4	TRBD1	TGTGCCAGCAGCTTCGACAGGGTGGAAGGGGGTTCACCCCTCCACTTT	CASSFDRVEGGSPLHF
TRBJ1-3	TRBV7-2	TRBD1	TGTGCCAGCAGCCGACAGGGGGCGAGGGGAAACACCATATATTTT	CASSRQGARGNTIYF
TRBJ1-5	TRBV27	.	TGTGCCAGCAGCCGGGGTTTCAATCAGCCCCAGCATTTT	CASSRGFNQPQHF
TRBJ2-7	TRBV4-2	TRBD2	TGTGCCAGCAGCCATGCTAGCGGCGGGGCCTACGAGCAGTACTTC	CASSHASGGAYEQYF
TRBJ2-5	TRBV5-6	.	TGTGCCAGCAGCTTACGAGTGGGGGGGGGCGCAGAGACCCAGTACTTC	CASSLRVGGGAETQYF
TRBJ1-1	TRBV11-2	.	TGTGCCAGCAGCTTAGATGTGGTGACAAAGAACACTGAAGCTTTCTTT	CASSLDVVTKNTEAFF
TRBJ1-4	TRBV18	.	TGTGCCAGCTCACCAAGCCCAGGGTGGGATGAAAAACTGTTTTTT	CASSPSPGWDEKLFF
TRBJ2-7	TRBV5-6	.	TGTGCCAGCAGCTTGACTTTAGGCTACGAGCGGTACTTC	CASSLTLGYERYF
TRBJ2-1	TRBV7-3	.	TGTGCCAGCAGCTTAAGGGACACTAACAATGAGCAGTTCTTC	CASSLRDTNNEQFF
TRBJ2-7	TRBV28	.	TGTGCCAGCACACCGGGCTACGAGCAGTACTTC	CASTPGYEQYF
TRBJ1-1	TRBV9	.	TGTGCCAGCAGCGCGGGGGGCGGGAACACTGAAGCTTTCTTT	CASSAGGGNTEAFF
TRBJ2-5	TRBV18	TRBD2	TGTGCCAGCTCACCCCTAGCGGGGGGTGAGACCCAGTACTTC	CASSPLAGGETQYF
TRBJ1-6	TRBV9	.	TGTGCCAGCAGCGGCCGGGAACGAAATTCACCCCTCCACTTT	CASSGRERNSPLHF
TRBJ1-5	TRBV10-3	.	TGTGCCATCAGTGAGTCGGAGAGGCAGCCCCAGCATTTT	CAISESERQPQHF